The 8 T cell receptor beta chains listed next were all sequenced from one sample in a study of T cells in Graves' hyperthyroidism and ophthalmopathy. TCR beta CDR3 region amplification was performed from RNA transcripts. HTBI primers drove first-round RT-PCR of the TCR CDR3. TCRdb used MiXCR to reprocess the multiplex PCR reads, holding one entry per CDR3 protein. The sample lists about 420,000 distinct CDR3 sequences, around 14% seen once, with roughly 13% in the top ten. The sequenced material came from blood. Receptors originate from a young woman with Graves' hyperthyroidism.

The V gene is TRBV4-1, the J gene TRBJ1-1, with D perhaps TRBD1 (6 bases). V gave up 4 bases and J gave up 4 bases, with 25 bases separating them. The germline V gene has CDR1 MGHRA and CDR2 YSYEKL. The CDR3 contains 18 residues. The CDR3 nucleotides are TGCGCCAGCAGCCCAAGTATAATGTCCAGGGGCTTTGGCACTGAAGCTTTCTTT. Translated, it gives CASSPSIMSRGFGTEAFF.

This clonotype has a count of ten or more. The chain employs TRBV7-8 and TRBJ1-1; D is possibly TRBD1 (5 bases). V shed 2 bases and J shed 1 base, with 8 bases lying between them. The CDR3 totals 14 residues. Germline CDR1 SGHVS, CDR2 FQNEAQ. The CDR3 sequence: CASSLYQGNTEAFF. DNA for the CDR3: TGTGCCAGCAGCTTATATCAGGGGAACACTGAAGCTTTCTTT.

The table lists this clonotype with many counts. CDR3 nucleotides: TGTGCCAGCAGCTTAGGGATCGGCCCGGAGCAGCATTTT. Translated, it gives CASSLGIGPEQHF. The chain recombines TRBV7-2 with TRBJ1-5; no reliable D call. CDR1 and CDR2 (germline): SGHTA, FQGNSA. The ends were cut back, 1 base at V and 13 bases at J, with 14 bases in the middle. The CDR3 consists of 13 residues.

This clonotype was counted between two and nine times. The chain uses TRBV18 and TRBJ1-2; no clear D gene. CDR3 length: 13 amino acids. The germline gives CDR1 KGHSH, CDR2 LQKENI. The V gene lost 3 bases and the J gene lost 13 bases, with 18 bases spanning the gap. The CDR3 nucleotides read TGTGCCAGCTCACCTCCAGTCGGCTCACCATCCACCTTC. This sequence encodes CASSPPVGSPSTF.

This chain links TRBV19 with TRBJ2-7; 7 bases align to TRBD1. This CDR3 spans 15 amino acids. From germline, CDR1 is LNHDA and CDR2 SQIVND (reference sequence). After removal of 4 bases from V and 2 bases from J, the junction contained 8 bases not matched to a gene. The CDR3 sequence is CASSTPGQGAYEQYF. The CDR3 DNA sequence: TGTGCCAGTAGTACACCCGGCCAGGGGGCCTACGAGCAGTACTTC.

The chain carries TRBV20-1 and TRBJ2-1, with 10 positions matching TRBD2. The CDR3 contains 15 residues. Germline V CDR1 and CDR2: DFQATT, SNEGSKA (reference sequence). J lost 7 bases, V lost 2 bases, and 8 bases had no gene match. The CDR3 spells CSARRLAGVQNEQFF. The CDR3 coding sequence is TGCAGTGCTAGACGCCTAGCGGGGGTTCAAAATGAGCAGTTCTTC.

The table lists this clonotype with a few counts. The chain employs TRBV29-1 and TRBJ2-1, with D possibly being TRBD1 or TRBD2 (5 bases each). CDR3 length: 14 amino acids. Between the trimmed V and J ends, which lost 4 bases and 5 bases, there was a span of 15 bases. The germline V gene encodes CDR1 SQVTM and CDR2 ANQGSEA. Written as DNA, the CDR3 is TGCAGCGTTGCCACCACGTGGGGGAACAATGAGCAGTTCTTC. Its translation: CSVATTWGNNEQFF.

This clonotype was picked up many times. The chain links TRBV6-6 to TRBJ1-1; 8 nucleotides match TRBD1. The CDR3 consists of 15 residues. Germline V gene data show CDR1 as MNHNY and CDR2 as SVGAGI (reference sequence). The V gene end was trimmed by 2 bases and the J gene end by 1 base; junction bases not matched to a gene: 3. As DNA, the CDR3 is TGTGCCAGCAGTTACCCTGGACAGGGGAACACTGAAGCTTTCTTT. This sequence encodes CASSYPGQGNTEAFF.